The subject of this entry is one T cell receptor (beta chain). Assay: immunoSEQ multiplex PCR; the TCRdb copy retains only in-frame clones and omits some. This sample has around 180,000 clones, with 80% to 95% found just once. The data stem from a study of control samples from healthy donors and cancer patients. The source of this sequence is a woman between 40 and 55 years old in good health. Sequenced sample: blood.

The DNA of the CDR3 is TGTGCCAGCAGCTGGAGACAGGCCTACGAGCAGTACTTC. This codes for CASSWRQAYEQYF. The chain joins TRBV13 to TRBJ2-7; a weak D match, TRBD1 (6 bases). Trimming removed 4 bases at V and 2 bases at J, with 9 bases between. The CDR3 extends over 13 amino acids. Germline assignment: CDR1 PRHDT and CDR2 FYEKMQ (reference sequence).